This T cell receptor beta chain was captured by sequencing in a study of blood T cell repertoires in COVID-19. Germline V CDR1 and CDR2: MDHEN, SYDVKM. Trimming pared 2 bases from V and 4 bases from J, leaving 8 bases between. The CDR3 has 13 residues. Sequencing used immunoSEQ multiplex PCR; TCRdb keeps in-frame clones, though not all of them. The table includes 70,000 or so clones, 80% to 90% detected once. This clone has only one observation. The chain couples TRBV28 to TRBJ1-1; D unresolved. What was sequenced was peripheral blood. This sequence was found in a woman between 50 and 59 years old with acute or convalescent COVID-19. The CDR3 protein is CASSLGQFTEAFF. Written as DNA, the CDR3 is TGTGCCAGCAGTTTAGGTCAGTTCACTGAAGCTTTCTTT.